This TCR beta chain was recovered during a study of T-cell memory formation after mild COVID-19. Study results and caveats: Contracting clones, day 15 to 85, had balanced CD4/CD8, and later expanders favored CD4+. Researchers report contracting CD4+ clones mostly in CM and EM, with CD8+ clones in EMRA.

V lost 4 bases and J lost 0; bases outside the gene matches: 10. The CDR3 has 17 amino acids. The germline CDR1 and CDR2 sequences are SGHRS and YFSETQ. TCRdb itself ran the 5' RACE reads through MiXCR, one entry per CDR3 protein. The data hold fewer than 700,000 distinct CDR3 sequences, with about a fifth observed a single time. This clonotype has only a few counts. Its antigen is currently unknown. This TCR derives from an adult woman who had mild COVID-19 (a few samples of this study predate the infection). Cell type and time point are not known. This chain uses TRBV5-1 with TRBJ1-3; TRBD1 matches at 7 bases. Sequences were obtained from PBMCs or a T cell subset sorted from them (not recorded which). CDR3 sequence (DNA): TGCGCCAGCAGCCGTACAATCGGGACAGACTCTGGAAACACCATATATTTT. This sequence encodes CASSRTIGTDSGNTIYF.